Listed here are 30 T cell receptor beta chains from one sample, sequenced in a study of blood T cells in healthy people across ages (dated by TCRdb to between 2014 and 2017). Receptor amplification or capture employed 5' RACE. The listed sequencing device is Illumina HiSeq 2500. A second 7 to 11 cycle PCR used a sample-barcoded 5' primer and a J-beta primer mix. Starting from the raw public reads, TCRdb applied fastp trimming at Q25, assembled clones with MiXCR and retained in-frame beta chains. Each entry merges the rows of one CDR3 protein and shows their most common DNA and genes. Here the sample has about 730,000 distinct CDR3 sequences; 35% to 45% occur a single time. Of the sample, 20% to 25% is held by the ten largest clones. The sample was blood. These receptors all come from a woman in her sixties in good health.

The V gene is TRBV28, the J gene TRBJ2-1; 10 bases map to TRBD2. Germline values: CDR1 MDHEN, CDR2 SYDVKM. The CDR3 runs to 15 residues. The junction had 8 bases not matched to a gene; V was cut back by 8 bases and J by 4 bases. This CDR3 reads CASGLSGGDYNEQFF. CDR3 DNA sequence: TGTGCCAGCGGACTAAGCGGGGGGGATTACAATGAGCAGTTCTTC.

The chain recombines TRBV20-1 with TRBJ2-7; possibly TRBD2 for D (5 bases). The CDR3 has 16 amino acids. V lost 0 bases to trimming and J lost 3 bases, with 18 bases between them. Germline values: CDR1 DFQATT, CDR2 SNEGSKA (reference sequence). The CDR3 DNA is TGCAGTGCTAGAGAAAAGGTGGGATACCGGGACTACGAGCAGTACTTC. Encoded protein: CSAREKVGYRDYEQYF.

The rearrangement links TRBV5-1 to TRBJ2-1; TRBD2 matches 9 bases. V lost 3 bases to trimming and J lost 7 bases; unmatched junction nucleotides: 8. The CDR3 contains 15 residues. Germline loops: CDR1 SGHRS, CDR2 YFSETQ. This chain's CDR3 is CASSWGTSLQNEQFF. The DNA of the CDR3 is TGCGCCAGCAGCTGGGGGACTAGCCTCCAAAATGAGCAGTTCTTC.

V is TRBV25-1 and J is TRBJ2-1; possible D gene TRBD2, 7 bases. The germline gives CDR1 MGHDK, CDR2 SYGVNS. Trimming pared 7 bases from V and 7 bases from J, leaving 20 bases between. This CDR3 contains 15 residues. CDR3 nucleotide sequence: TGTGCCAGCATGGGAGGGGGGGGCTTTATAAATGAGCAGTTCTTC. Its translation: CASMGGGGFINEQFF.

The rearrangement joins TRBV10-3 to TRBJ1-5, with a tentative D call TRBD1 (5 bases). From germline, CDR1 is ENHRY and CDR2 SYGVKD. The V and J ends lost 2 bases and 0 bases respectively, with 14 bases between them. The CDR3 covers 17 residues. CDR3 sequence: CAISENRDSYSNQPQHF. The CDR3 nucleotides read TGTGCCATCAGTGAGAATCGAGACAGCTATAGCAATCAGCCCCAGCATTTT.

This chain joins TRBV10-3 and TRBJ2-7; D is possibly TRBD1 (6 bases). Germline CDR1 ENHRY, CDR2 SYGVKD. The CDR3 sequence is 13 residues long. Trimming pared 7 bases from V and 1 base from J, leaving 11 bases between. The DNA of the CDR3 is TGTGCCATCATCAACGACAGGTCCTACGAGCAGTACTTC. Translated: CAIINDRSYEQYF.

This clonotype was counted a single time. This sequence joins TRBV16 and TRBJ2-7, with TRBD1 matching 9 bases. In germline, CDR1 is KGHSY, CDR2 FQNENV. The CDR3 is 15 amino acids. The junction had 7 bases not matched to a gene; V was cut back by 2 bases and J by 5 bases. CDR3 sequence: CASSQRGTGSNEQYF. CDR3 in DNA: TGTGCCAGCAGCCAAAGGGGGACAGGGTCAAACGAGCAGTACTTC.

This chain connects TRBV5-5 to TRBJ1-2; 12 bases are a match to TRBD1. Germline-derived CDR1 and CDR2 are SGHKS and YYEKEE (reference sequence). Trimming removed 5 bases from V and 8 bases from J; junction bases left unmatched: 13. The CDR3 is 16 residues long. CDR3 nucleotide sequence: TGTGCCAGCAGTCTTGGTGGGACAGGGGGCCTGTGGGGCTACACCTTC. Encoded protein: CASSLGGTGGLWGYTF.

The J gene is TRBJ2-7, the V gene TRBV7-2; 11 bases map to TRBD2. Germline trimming cut 4 bases from V and 6 bases from J; bases unmatched to any gene: 5. Germline V gene data show CDR1 as SGHTA and CDR2 as FQGNSA. CDR3 length: 14 residues. The CDR3 region has the DNA TGTGCCAGCAGCTCCACTAGCGGGAGCCGCGAGCAGTACTTC. Its protein is CASSSTSGSREQYF.

This CDR3 reads CASSLEAGVGIYEQYF. As DNA, the CDR3 is TGTGCCAGCAGCTTAGAGGCCGGGGTGGGGATCTACGAGCAGTACTTC. The rearrangement uses TRBV7-8 and TRBJ2-4, with D perhaps TRBD2 (5 bases). The J call may be incorrect, as the DNA end agrees better with TRBJ2-7. CDR3 length equals 16 residues. Per the germline V gene, CDR1 is SGHVS and CDR2 is FQNEAQ.

This rearrangement joins TRBV20-1 to TRBJ1-5; D gene ambiguous. Germline assignment: CDR1 DFQATT and CDR2 SNEGSKA (reference sequence). The CDR3 consists of 13 residues. V was trimmed by 5 bases and J by 1 base, leaving 9 bases between them. CDR3 amino acids: CSAGFISNQPQHF. For the CDR3, the DNA is TGCAGTGCTGGATTTATAAGCAATCAGCCCCAGCATTTT.

There are a few counts of this clonotype. The chain has TRBV28 and TRBJ1-5, with D maybe TRBD1 (5 bases). Germline V lookup: CDR1 MDHEN, CDR2 SYDVKM. With 3 bases removed from V and 7 bases from J, the gap between germline ends came to 16 bases. This CDR3 is built from 15 residues. CDR3 DNA sequence: TGTGCCAGCAGTTTCTCCGGGACTAGGGGCCAGCCCCAGCATTTT. Translation: CASSFSGTRGQPQHF.

The J gene is TRBJ2-3, the V gene TRBV29-1, with 9 bases lining up with TRBD1. Germline V gene sequence: CDR1 SQVTM, CDR2 ANQGSEA. The CDR3 is 15 amino acids. V shed 7 bases and J 4 bases; nucleotides not matched to a gene: 12. The CDR3 sequence is CSDASGTGFSDTQYF. CDR3 coding DNA: TGCAGCGACGCCTCCGGGACAGGGTTTTCAGATACGCAGTATTTT.

The rearrangement joins TRBV18 to TRBJ2-7; 7 nucleotides agree with TRBD2. Germline CDR1 KGHSH, CDR2 LQKENI. Losses at the gene ends were 0 bases for V and 4 bases for J; bases not matched to a gene: 6. The CDR3 totals 15 residues. The CDR3, as DNA: TGTGCCAGCTCACCACCGCTGAGCGGGGATTACGAGCAGTACTTC. Translating it yields CASSPPLSGDYEQYF.

Ten or more counts support this clonotype. This chain joins TRBV20-1 and TRBJ2-3; 9 bases fit TRBD2. V gave up 2 bases and J gave up 5 bases; unmatched junction bases: 8. The CDR3 is 15 residues long. The germline V gene encodes CDR1 DFQATT and CDR2 SNEGSKA (reference sequence). The CDR3 region is CSARRTSAVRDTQYF. CDR3 in DNA: TGCAGTGCTAGAAGGACTAGCGCCGTAAGAGATACGCAGTATTTT.

The rearrangement links TRBV20-1 to TRBJ2-7, with 11 bases fitting TRBD1. CDR3 length equals 15 residues. Germline V gene data show CDR1 as DFQATT and CDR2 as SNEGSKA (reference sequence). V shed 7 bases, J shed 3 bases, and the junction held 11 bases outside the gene matches. The chain's CDR3 is CSVQKGGTGGYEQYF. The CDR3 nucleotides read TGCAGTGTCCAAAAGGGGGGGACAGGGGGCTACGAGCAGTACTTC.

The V call is TRBV9, the J call TRBJ2-7; TRBD2 matches 8 bases. Germline lookup yields CDR1 SGDLS and CDR2 YYNGEE. This CDR3 contains 15 residues. J lost 1 base, V lost 0 bases, and 3 bases had no gene match. This CDR3 reads CASSVGTSGSYEQYF. The CDR3 DNA reads TGTGCCAGCAGCGTAGGTACTAGCGGATCCTACGAGCAGTACTTC.

The chain employs TRBV27 and TRBJ1-6, with D perhaps TRBD1 (5 bases). CDR1 and CDR2 (germline): MNHEY, SMNVEV (reference sequence). The CDR3 has 19 residues. V lost 3 bases and J lost 2, with 20 bases in between. CDR3 sequence (DNA): TGTGCCAGCAGTTTCTACAGGACCCGGGAGGGTACCTATAATTCACCCCTCCACTTT. It specifies CASSFYRTREGTYNSPLHF.

The chain is built from TRBV29-1 and TRBJ1-2, with 7 bases aligning to TRBD1. Trimming at V came to 5 bases and at J to 4 bases, leaving 4 bases not matched to a gene. Germline values: CDR1 SQVTM, CDR2 ANQGSEA. The CDR3 contains 12 residues. The CDR3: CSVRYRGYGYTF. The CDR3 DNA reads as TGCAGCGTTCGTTACAGGGGCTATGGCTACACCTTC.

As regards this clonotype: Given a much more abundant clone one base away, this may be a read error. The V and J genes are TRBV5-1 and TRBJ2-7, with TRBD2 identical over 9 bases. This CDR3 spans 16 amino acids. Germline CDR1 is SGHRS and CDR2 is YFSETQ. After removal of 2 bases from V and 2 bases from J, the junction contained 8 bases not matched to a gene. The DNA for the CDR3 is TGCGCCAGCAGCTTTGACGCGGGGGGGACTACCTACGAGCAGTACTTC. Its protein product is CASSFDAGGTTYEQYF.

This clonotype came up a few times. The V gene is TRBV7-3, the J gene TRBJ1-1; no firm D call. The CDR3 has 14 amino acids. Trimming took 5 bases from V and 6 from J, leaving 16 bases between them. Looked up from germline, CDR1 is SGHTA and CDR2 is FQGTGA. CDR3 DNA sequence: TGTGCCAGCAGCCCAAACCCGTACGAACCTGAAGCTTTCTTT. Translated: CASSPNPYEPEAFF.

About this clonotype itself: The junction does not match germline at one end; this may be a read error. The V call is TRBV3-1, the J call TRBJ1-2; perhaps TRBD1 as D (5 bases). The CDR3 loop spans 17 amino acids. Germline assignment: CDR1 LGHDT and CDR2 YNNKEL (reference sequence). CDR3 in amino acids: CASNQLHLGPTGYGYTF. The CDR3 region has the DNA TGTGCCAGCAACCAACTACATTTGGGACCTACGGGCTATGGCTACACCTTC.

J is TRBJ2-2 and V is TRBV7-3; a possible D gene is TRBD2 (5 bases). The germline gives CDR1 SGHTA, CDR2 FQGTGA. The V and J ends lost 2 bases and 3 bases respectively, with 13 bases between them. CDR3 length: 16 residues. The CDR3 DNA follows: TGTGCCAGCAGCTTATTAGTGGGAGCGGACACCGGGGAGCTGTTTTTT. This translates into CASSLLVGADTGELFF.

The chain is built from TRBV6-5 and TRBJ2-4; 10 nucleotides agree with TRBD1. The DNA end lines up better with TRBJ2-7; the J call may be wrong. Germline CDR1 MNHEY, CDR2 SVGAGI. The CDR3 has 15 residues. CDR3 loop: CASSYLGDRGYEQYF. The CDR3 DNA reads TGTGCCAGCAGTTACTTGGGGGACAGGGGTTACGAGCAGTACTTC.

This clonotype was seen only a few times. The V and J genes are TRBV3-1 and TRBJ2-7; TRBD2 agrees at 10 bases. Losses at the gene ends were 3 bases for V and 7 bases for J; bases not matched to a gene: 15. Germline V lookup: CDR1 LGHDT, CDR2 YNNKEL (reference sequence). The CDR3 spans 17 residues. CDR3 sequence reads: CASSQNRVLAGSWEQYF. The CDR3, as DNA: TGTGCCAGCAGCCAGAACCGGGTACTAGCGGGATCGTGGGAGCAGTACTTC.

As for this clonotype: This sequence may be a read error, since a much larger clone differs from it by one base. The V gene is TRBV7-3, the J gene TRBJ2-1; D is possibly TRBD1 (6 bases). Germline V CDR1 and CDR2: SGHTA, FQGTGA. V shed 1 base and J shed 7 bases, with 11 bases lying between them. CDR3 length: 14 amino acids. CDR3 loop: CASSLKAGENEQFF. CDR3 bases: TGTGCCAGCAGCTTAAAGGCAGGGGAGAATGAGCAGTTCTTC.

The sample holds a few counts of this clonotype. The rearrangement links TRBV10-2 to TRBJ1-1, with D uncertain. Between the trimmed V and J ends, which lost 2 bases and 7 bases, there was a span of 11 bases. Germline CDR1 WSHSY, CDR2 SAAADI. This CDR3 is 13 amino acids long. In nucleotides, the CDR3 is TGCGCCAGCAGTGAGAGAAGGTGGGGTGAAGCTTTCTTT. It codes for CASSERRWGEAFF.

This chain links TRBV14 with TRBJ1-2; D unclear. Trimming took 3 bases from V and 6 from J, leaving 11 bases between them. The CDR3 contains 13 residues. CDR1 and CDR2 from the germline V gene are SGHDN and FVKESK. As DNA, the CDR3 is TGTGCCAGCAGCCAGGGCATCTTGGATGGCTACACCTTC. Protein sequence: CASSQGILDGYTF. The full variable domain, its missing parts supplied by reference TRBV14 and TRBJ1-2, is EAGVTQFPSHSVIEKGQTVTLRCDPISGHDNLYWYRRVMGKEIKFLLHFVKESKQDESGMPNNRFLAERTGGTYSTLKVQPAELEDSGVYFCASSQGILDGYTFGSGTRLTVV.

In the case of this clonotype: This sequence may be a read error, since a much larger clone differs from it by one base. The genes are TRBV10-3 and TRBJ1-5; D unclear. Germline-derived CDR1 and CDR2 are ENHRY and SYGVKD. This CDR3 has 15 amino acids. CDR3 protein: CAISDSRDGNQPRHF. The CDR3 DNA sequence: TGTGCCATCAGTGATTCGAGAGATGGCAATCAGCCCCGGCATTTT.

This clonotype occurred a few times. This chain links TRBV27 with TRBJ1-5; D gene uncertain. Germline values: CDR1 MNHEY, CDR2 SMNVEV (reference sequence). There are 18 residues in the CDR3. Trimming took off 0 bases at V and 5 bases at J, with 20 bases between the two ends. DNA of the CDR3: TGTGCCAGCAGTTTATCGGGCAGGAACCGGGGTAGGGATCAGCCCCAGCATTTT. Translation: CASSLSGRNRGRDQPQHF.